This T cell receptor (beta chain) originates from a study of spatial heterogeneity in lung cancer. As for the study in general: Sequencing consistently turned up more beta-chain sequences than alpha-chain sequences.

Time point indicated: sample taken at primary tumor resection. Unsorted samples of tumor, nontumor lung or frozen PBMC had their whole RNA sequenced. CDR3 length: 15 residues. Per germline, CDR1 SGHRS and CDR2 YFSETQ. This clonotype appeared many times. Germline and junction disagree at one end, which may indicate a read error. TCRdb re-analysed the 5' RACE reads in MiXCR, keeping a single row per CDR3 protein. In the table there are 65,000 to 85,000 distinct CDR3 sequences, under 25% of which are singletons. The starting material was PBMCs, obtained at surgery. The sequence was collected from a male donor with early-stage non-small cell lung cancer. The gene calls are TRBV5-1 and TRBJ1-6; D is uncertain. This CDR3 reads CASTLEPAMGSPLHF. The CDR3 DNA reads TGCGCCAGCACCTTGGAGCCCGCGATGGGTTCACCCCTCCACTTT. Looking up the rest from reference TRBV5-1 and TRBJ1-6 gives the full variable domain: KAGVTQTPRYLIKTRGQQVTLSCSPISGHRSVSWYQQTPGQGLQFLFEYFSETQRNKGNFPGRFSGRQFSNSRSEMNVSTLELGDSALYLCASTLEPAMGSPLHFGNGTRLTVT.